This T cell receptor (beta chain) was captured in a study of T cell responses to AZD1222 COVID-19 vaccine. Study-level results: Only a handful of AZD1222 recipients, several in all, had baseline seropositivity.

A word on this clone: Its antigen is as yet unknown.

The data were produced by immunoSEQ multiplex PCR, yet TCRdb's version contains in-frame clones alone and is incomplete. The table lists 100,000 or so clones, 80% to 90% of them singletons. The specimen was peripheral blood, collected 28 days after the second AZD1222 dose. This receptor was taken from an adult who received the AZD1222 COVID-19 vaccine.

The chain's CDR3 is CASRSLYRSLTGELFF. The CDR3 DNA reads as TGTGCCAGCAGATCTCTCTACAGGTCCCTTACCGGGGAGCTGTTTTTT. The chain combines TRBV28 with TRBJ2-2; tentative D call: TRBD1 (5 bases). Germline CDR1 MDHEN, CDR2 SYDVKM. This CDR3 has 16 residues. Trimming took off 6 bases at V and 5 bases at J, with 19 bases between the two ends.